The rows below give T cell receptor beta chains drawn from one sample of a study of vaccination and CD4 T cells after COVID-19. From the PCR reads, TCRdb called clonotypes with MiXCR, one entry per CDR3 protein. The sample contains more than 10,000 distinct CDR3 sequences, around two fifths of which appear only once. The antigens for these receptors are not known. The sequenced material came from CD4+ T cells from blood, cultured in vitro. The receptors come from a human donor who had recovered from COVID-19. The CDR3 runs from the conserved cysteine through the conserved F or W. The D gene is left open where the match is weak. Clone size is shown for a subset of rows, as once, few, many or a class of expanded clone.

>.|.|TRBV18|TRBJ2-5
CASSKEGATEKTQYF
TGTGCCAGCTCAAAGGAGGGGGCCACTGAAAAGACCCAGTACTTC
>.|.|TRBV5-6|TRBJ1-1
CASRRSRDERGKNTEAFF
TGTGCCAGCAGGAGGAGTAGGGATGAACGGGGGAAGAACACTGAAGCTTTCTTT
>.|.|TRBV12-3/TRBV12-4|TRBJ2-7
CASSLRGVSYEQYF
TGTGCCAGCAGTTTACGAGGGGTGTCCTACGAGCAGTACTTC
>few|TRBD1|TRBV4-1|TRBJ1-5
CASSQGFDRVGQPQHF
TGCGCCAGCAGCCAAGGATTCGACAGGGTTGGGCAGCCCCAGCATTTT
>once|.|TRBV5-1|TRBJ1-2
CASREGNYGYTF
TGCGCCAGCAGGGAGGGGAACTATGGCTACACCTTC
>few|.|TRBV20-1|TRBJ1-2
CSASTAFGAEGYTF
TGCAGTGCTTCGACAGCTTTCGGGGCGGAGGGCTACACCTTC
>.|.|TRBV20-1|TRBJ2-5
CSARDPLVRKETQYF
TGCAGTGCTAGAGATCCTCTAGTCCGGAAAGAGACCCAGTACTTC
>.|.|TRBV12-3/TRBV12-4|TRBJ1-1
CASSFGANTEAFF
TGTGCCAGCAGTTTTGGAGCCAACACTGAAGCTTTCTTT
>few|.|TRBV5-4|TRBJ2-7
CASSLDRYEQYF
TGTGCCAGCAGCTTGGACAGATACGAGCAGTACTTC
>.|TRBD1|TRBV3-1|TRBJ2-2
CASRGQGSNTGELFF
TGTGCCAGCAGAGGACAGGGGTCGAACACCGGGGAGCTGTTTTTT
>.|TRBD1|TRBV7-2|TRBJ1-3
CASSIHSGGGNTIYF
TGTGCCAGCAGCATCCACTCAGGGGGCGGGAACACCATATATTTT
>.|.|TRBV20-1|TRBJ1-5
CSARSRVGQPQHF
TGCAGTGCTAGGTCTAGGGTTGGGCAGCCCCAGCATTTT
>.|.|TRBV7-6|TRBJ1-5
CASSPYGEPQHF
TGTGCCAGCAGCCCGTACGGGGAACCCCAGCATTTT
>.|.|TRBV7-2|TRBJ1-6
CASSLGAEYSPLHF
TGTGCCAGCAGCTTAGGGGCAGAATACTCACCCCTCCACTTT
>.|.|TRBV30|TRBJ2-3
CAWSGSSRTTDTQYF
TGTGCCTGGAGTGGCTCTAGCCGAACCACAGATACGCAGTATTTT
>.|.|TRBV20-1|TRBJ2-3
CSASFVRGQDTQYF
TGCAGTGCTAGCTTTGTTCGGGGGCAAGATACGCAGTATTTT
>few|.|TRBV7-2|TRBJ1-2
CASSLGAGANYGYTF
TGTGCCAGCAGCTTAGGGGCAGGGGCGAACTATGGCTACACCTTC
>.|.|TRBV7-9|TRBJ1-1
CDSSFGFNTEAFF
TGTGACAGCAGCTTCGGGTTCAACACTGAAGCTTTCTTT
>.|.|TRBV30|TRBJ2-3
CAWRRRLWGASTDTQYF
TGTGCCTGGAGACGACGTCTGTGGGGGGCGAGCACAGATACGCAGTATTTT
>.|.|TRBV19|TRBJ1-5
CASSRAGDRIGAPQHF
TGTGCCAGTAGTAGGGCCGGAGACAGGATCGGGGCGCCCCAGCATTTT
>.|.|TRBV9|TRBJ2-6
CASSVSGSGANVLTF
TGTGCCAGCAGCGTCAGTGGATCTGGGGCCAACGTCCTGACTTTC
>few|.|TRBV6-2/TRBV6-3|TRBJ1-5
CASTSWPNQPQHF
TGTGCCAGCACCTCATGGCCCAATCAGCCCCAGCATTTT
>few|.|TRBV11-2|TRBJ2-5
CASSQRRQGTLETQYF
TGTGCCAGCAGCCAAAGAAGGCAGGGGACATTGGAGACCCAGTACTTC
>.|.|TRBV7-6|TRBJ2-3
CASSLLGTDTQYF
TGTGCCAGCAGCTTACTGGGCACAGATACGCAGTATTTT
>.|.|TRBV19|TRBJ1-1
CASSIRTREPTFEAFF
TGTGCCAGTAGTATACGGACCAGGGAGCCTACCTTTGAAGCTTTCTTT
>few|.|TRBV7-8|TRBJ1-1
CASSLGVGRRGNTEAFF
TGTGCCAGCAGCTTAGGTGTTGGGAGACGGGGGAACACTGAAGCTTTCTTT
>.|.|TRBV27|TRBJ2-1
CASSLVGNEQFF
TGTGCCAGCAGTTTGGTGGGGAATGAGCAGTTCTTC
>.|TRBD2|TRBV25-1|TRBJ2-7
CASSDYGGSSYEQYF
TGTGCCAGCAGTGACTACGGCGGGAGCTCCTACGAGCAGTACTTC
>.|.|TRBV10-3|TRBJ1-1
CAISAPPNTEAFF
TGTGCCATCAGTGCCCCCCCGAACACTGAAGCTTTCTTT
>few|.|TRBV24-1|TRBJ2-2
CATGGTVNTGELFF
TGTGCCACCGGCGGGACAGTAAACACCGGGGAGCTGTTTTTT
>.|.|TRBV7-9|TRBJ1-1
CASSPGTRPAEAFF
TGTGCCAGCAGCCCCGGGACAAGGCCGGCTGAAGCTTTCTTT
>.|.|TRBV27|TRBJ1-1
CASRTLPTAGGRTEAFF
TGTGCCAGCAGGACTCTTCCTACGGCCGGGGGACGAACTGAAGCTTTCTTT
>.|.|TRBV27|TRBJ1-1
CASRQAGARTEAFF
TGTGCCAGCAGACAAGCGGGCGCGAGGACTGAAGCTTTCTTT
>few|TRBD1|TRBV20-1|TRBJ1-5
CSARGQGAQPQHF
TGCAGTGCTAGGGGTCAGGGGGCTCAGCCCCAGCATTTT
>.|TRBD2|TRBV19|TRBJ2-7
CASSKGTSGTPEQYF
TGTGCCAGTAGTAAAGGGACTAGCGGGACACCCGAGCAGTACTTC
>.|TRBD2|TRBV12-3/TRBV12-4|TRBJ2-1
CASSFLAGGLSYNEQFF
TGTGCCAGCAGTTTCCTAGCGGGGGGCTTGTCCTACAATGAGCAGTTCTTC
>few|TRBD2|TRBV6-5|TRBJ2-3
CASSYQRGTSTDTQYF
TGTGCCAGCAGTTATCAGCGGGGCACAAGCACAGATACGCAGTATTTT
>few|.|TRBV2|TRBJ2-7
CASSREYEQYF
TGTGCCAGCAGTAGGGAGTACGAGCAGTACTTC
>few|TRBD1|TRBV6-1|TRBJ1-1
CASTADRGDTEAFF
TGTGCCAGCACCGCGGACAGGGGCGACACTGAAGCTTTCTTT
>.|.|TRBV6-1|TRBJ1-1
CASSLQTEMNTEAFF
TGTGCCAGCAGTCTACAGACGGAAATGAACACTGAAGCTTTCTTT
>.|.|TRBV12-3/TRBV12-4|TRBJ2-5
CASTQNGRVWGQETQYF
TGTGCCAGCACCCAAAACGGTCGTGTCTGGGGGCAAGAGACCCAGTACTTC
>.|.|TRBV11-3|TRBJ1-1
CASSLFDKVGGAFF
TGTGCCAGCAGCTTATTCGACAAGGTGGGGGGGGCTTTCTTT
>.|.|TRBV6-5|TRBJ2-7
CASSYAQRDYEQYF
TGTGCCAGCAGTTACGCACAGAGGGATTACGAGCAGTACTTC
>few|.|TRBV20-1|TRBJ1-1
CSAALGLHHTEAFF
TGCAGTGCTGCCTTGGGTCTTCATCACACTGAAGCTTTCTTT
>few|.|TRBV2|TRBJ1-2
CASSDSARGDYGYTF
TGTGCCAGCAGTGACTCCGCCCGGGGGGACTATGGCTACACCTTC
>.|.|TRBV7-8|TRBJ2-5
CASRLLGQLDQETQYF
TGTGCCAGCCGATTGCTCGGGCAGCTAGACCAAGAGACCCAGTACTTC
>.|.|TRBV6-1|TRBJ2-1
CASTPRQGAEQFF
TGTGCCAGCACCCCTCGTCAGGGAGCTGAGCAGTTCTTC
>.|TRBD2|TRBV7-3|TRBJ2-5
CASSSSVGGPIRGETQYF
TGTGCCAGCAGCTCCAGCGTGGGAGGGCCCATAAGAGGGGAGACCCAGTACTTC